This TCR beta chain was sequenced in a study of response to subunit inactivated influenza vaccine (dated 2018 in TCRdb). Regarding the study in general: The study used deep quantitative T cell receptor repertoire profiling to track responses to a trivalent subunit inactivated influenza vaccine. Overall study results and their limits: According to the authors, only a limited number of new T cells may be recruited by each seasonal influenza vaccination.

Germline trimming: 2 bases from V, 0 bases from J; junction bases outside gene matches: 11. From its cysteine to its phenylalanine, the CDR3 spans 20 amino acids. The only DNA kept is the CDR3, 60 bases in frame from the first base. Sequences MNHEY (CDR1) and SVGEGT (CDR2) are obtained from the germline V gene. In the case of this clonotype: What antigen it recognizes has not been identified. Base-call qualities are not available, and no considerably larger clone is one nucleotide away.

Library prep was done by RT-PCR. The sequencer was an Illumina HiSeq 2500. TCRdb trimmed public reads at Q25 via fastp, called clones via MiXCR and kept in-frame beta chains. Rows matching on CDR3 protein sequence are summarized as one entry with the most common DNA and genes. The table for this sample lists a few hundred thousand distinct CDR3 sequences; roughly 7.6% of them were counted only once. Roughly 14% of the sample comes from the top ten. The input for sequencing was PBMCs from blood, taken approximately 25 months after vaccination. The rearranged segments are TRBV6-2 or TRBV6-3 and TRBJ2-1; 12 of the junction bases match TRBD2. The clonotype was recovered from a man aged 50 to 69 who received an inactivated influenza vaccine. Donor details come from another sample of the same person, matched by shared clones. The CDR3: CASSYHLTSGGPSSYNEQFF. The DNA sequence is TGTGCCAGCAGTTACCATCTTACTAGCGGGGGGCCAAGCTCCTACAATGAGCAGTTCTTC.